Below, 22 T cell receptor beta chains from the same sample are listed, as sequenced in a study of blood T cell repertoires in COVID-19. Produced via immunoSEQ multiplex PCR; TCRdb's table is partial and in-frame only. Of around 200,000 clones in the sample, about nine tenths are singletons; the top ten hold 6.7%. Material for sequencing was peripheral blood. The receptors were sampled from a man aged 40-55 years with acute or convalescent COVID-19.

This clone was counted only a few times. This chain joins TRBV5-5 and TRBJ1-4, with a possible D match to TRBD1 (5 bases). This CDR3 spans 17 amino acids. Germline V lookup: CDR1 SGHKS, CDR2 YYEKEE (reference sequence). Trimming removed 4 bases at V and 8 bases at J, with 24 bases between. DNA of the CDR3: TGTGCCAGCAGCAGCCGTATAAGGGGAGGGACGGCGGAAAAACTGTTTTTT. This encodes CASSSRIRGGTAEKLFF.

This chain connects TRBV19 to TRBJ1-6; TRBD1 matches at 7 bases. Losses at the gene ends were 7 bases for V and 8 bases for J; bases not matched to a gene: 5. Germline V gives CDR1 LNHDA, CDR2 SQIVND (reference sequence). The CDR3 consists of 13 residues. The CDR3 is CASNRQGDSPLHF. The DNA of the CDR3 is TGTGCCAGTAATAGGCAGGGGGATTCACCCCTCCACTTT.

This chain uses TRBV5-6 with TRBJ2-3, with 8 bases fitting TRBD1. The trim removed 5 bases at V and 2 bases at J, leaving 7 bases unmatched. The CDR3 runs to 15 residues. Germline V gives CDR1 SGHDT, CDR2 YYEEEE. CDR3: CASSLTGQATDTQYF. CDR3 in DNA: TGTGCCAGCAGTCTTACGGGACAGGCCACAGATACGCAGTATTTT.

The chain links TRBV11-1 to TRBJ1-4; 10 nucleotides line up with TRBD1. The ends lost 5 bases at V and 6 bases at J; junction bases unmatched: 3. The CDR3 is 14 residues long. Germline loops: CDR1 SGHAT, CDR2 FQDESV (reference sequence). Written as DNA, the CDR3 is TGTGCCAGCAGCCCAGGGACAGGGGATGAAAAACTGTTTTTT. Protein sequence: CASSPGTGDEKLFF.

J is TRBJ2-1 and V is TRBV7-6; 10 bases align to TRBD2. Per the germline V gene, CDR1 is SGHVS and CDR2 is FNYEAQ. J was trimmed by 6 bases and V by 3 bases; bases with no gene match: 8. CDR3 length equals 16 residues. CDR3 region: CASSFQTGLARNEQFF. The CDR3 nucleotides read TGTGCCAGCAGCTTCCAAACGGGACTAGCGCGCAATGAGCAGTTCTTC.

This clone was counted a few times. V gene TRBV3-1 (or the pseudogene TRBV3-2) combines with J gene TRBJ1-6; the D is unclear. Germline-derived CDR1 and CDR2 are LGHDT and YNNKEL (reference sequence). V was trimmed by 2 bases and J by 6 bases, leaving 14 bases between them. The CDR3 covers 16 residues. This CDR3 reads CASSQPGIGVNSPLHF. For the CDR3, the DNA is TGTGCCAGCAGCCAACCCGGGATTGGAGTTAATTCACCCCTCCACTTT.

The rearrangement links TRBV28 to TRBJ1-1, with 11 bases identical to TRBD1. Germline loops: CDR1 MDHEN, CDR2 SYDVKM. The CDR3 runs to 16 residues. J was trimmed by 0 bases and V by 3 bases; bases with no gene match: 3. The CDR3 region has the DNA TGTGCCAGCAGTTTTTGGACAGGGGGCATGAACACTGAAGCTTTCTTT. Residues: CASSFWTGGMNTEAFF.

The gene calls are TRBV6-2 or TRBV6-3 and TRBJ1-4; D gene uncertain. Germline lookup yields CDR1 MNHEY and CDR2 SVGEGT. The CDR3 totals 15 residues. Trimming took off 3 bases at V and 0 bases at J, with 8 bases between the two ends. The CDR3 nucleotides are TGTGCCAGCAGTTATAGCGGAGCAACTAATGAAAAACTGTTTTTT. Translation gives CASSYSGATNEKLFF.

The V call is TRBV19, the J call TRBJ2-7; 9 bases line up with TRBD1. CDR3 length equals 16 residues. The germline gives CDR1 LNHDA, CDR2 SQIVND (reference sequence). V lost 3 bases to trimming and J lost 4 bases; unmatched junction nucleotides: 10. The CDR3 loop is CASSMGATGGVYEQYF. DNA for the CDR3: TGTGCCAGTAGTATGGGGGCGACAGGGGGTGTTTACGAGCAGTACTTC.

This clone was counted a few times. The DNA of the CDR3 is TGTGCCAGCAGTGACAGGGCAACCTACGAGCAGTACTTC. Translated: CASSDRATYEQYF. The chain joins TRBV12-3 or TRBV12-4 to TRBJ2-7, with 7 nucleotides matching TRBD1. The CDR3 contains 13 residues. The trim removed 5 bases at V and 2 bases at J, leaving 3 bases unmatched.

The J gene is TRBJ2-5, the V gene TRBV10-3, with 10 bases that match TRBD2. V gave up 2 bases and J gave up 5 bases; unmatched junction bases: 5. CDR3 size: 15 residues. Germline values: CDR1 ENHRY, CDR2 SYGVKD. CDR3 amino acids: CAISEERGGPETQYF. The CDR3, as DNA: TGTGCCATCAGTGAGGAGCGGGGGGGCCCGGAGACCCAGTACTTC.

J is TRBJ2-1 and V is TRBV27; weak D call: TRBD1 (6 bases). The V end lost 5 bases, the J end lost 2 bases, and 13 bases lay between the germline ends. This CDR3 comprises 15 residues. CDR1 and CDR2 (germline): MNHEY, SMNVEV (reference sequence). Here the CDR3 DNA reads TGTGCCAGCAGTCCCGGGACATGGGCCTACAATGAGCAGTTCTTC. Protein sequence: CASSPGTWAYNEQFF.

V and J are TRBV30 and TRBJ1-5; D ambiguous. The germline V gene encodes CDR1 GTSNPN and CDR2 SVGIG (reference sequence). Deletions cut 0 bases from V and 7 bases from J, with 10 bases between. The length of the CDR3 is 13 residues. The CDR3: CAWSVLAGQPQHF. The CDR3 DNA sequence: TGTGCCTGGAGTGTATTGGCCGGGCAGCCCCAGCATTTT.

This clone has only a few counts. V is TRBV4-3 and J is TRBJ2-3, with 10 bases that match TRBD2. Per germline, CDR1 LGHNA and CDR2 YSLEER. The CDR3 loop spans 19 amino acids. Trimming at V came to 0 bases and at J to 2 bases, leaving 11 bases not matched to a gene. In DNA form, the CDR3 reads TGCGCCAGCAGCCAAGATCGAGCGGGGGGGCTCAAGGACACAGATACGCAGTATTTT. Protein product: CASSQDRAGGLKDTDTQYF.

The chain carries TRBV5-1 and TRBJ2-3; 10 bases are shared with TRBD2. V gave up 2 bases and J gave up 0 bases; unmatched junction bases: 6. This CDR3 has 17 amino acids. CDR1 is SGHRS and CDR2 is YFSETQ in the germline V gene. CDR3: CASSFGSGGPSTDTQYF. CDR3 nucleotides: TGCGCCAGCAGCTTCGGTAGCGGGGGGCCGAGCACAGATACGCAGTATTTT.

CDR3 region: CASGYRVNTEAFF. DNA for the CDR3: TGTGCCAGCGGATACAGGGTGAACACTGAAGCTTTCTTT. V and J are TRBV14 and TRBJ1-1; the D gene is possibly TRBD1 (6 bases). Trimming cost V 8 bases and J 0 bases, with 10 bases left between them. Germline assignment: CDR1 SGHDN and CDR2 FVKESK. The CDR3 is made up of 13 amino acids.

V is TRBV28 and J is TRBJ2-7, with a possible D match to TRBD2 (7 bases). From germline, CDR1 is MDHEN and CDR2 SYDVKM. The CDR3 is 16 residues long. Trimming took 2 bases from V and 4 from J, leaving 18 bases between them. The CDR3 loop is CASSLVSGGAKYEQYF. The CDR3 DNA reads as TGTGCCAGCAGTTTAGTTTCGGGGGGCGCAAAGTACGAGCAGTACTTC. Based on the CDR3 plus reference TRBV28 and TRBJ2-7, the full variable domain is DVKVTQSSRYLVKRTGEKVFLECVQDMDHENMFWYRQDPGLGLRLIYFSYDVKMKEKGDIPEGYSVSREKKERFSLILESASTNQTSMYLCASSLVSGGAKYEQYFGPGTRLTVT.

CDR3 coding DNA: TGTGCCAGCAGCTTAGTACAGTCGAACACTGAAGCTTTCTTT. Residues: CASSLVQSNTEAFF. The V and J genes are TRBV7-6 and TRBJ1-1; no reliable D call. Trimming left V 1 base short and J 1 base short, with 7 bases between. CDR3 length: 14 amino acids. CDR1 is SGHVS, CDR2 FNYEAQ, per germline.

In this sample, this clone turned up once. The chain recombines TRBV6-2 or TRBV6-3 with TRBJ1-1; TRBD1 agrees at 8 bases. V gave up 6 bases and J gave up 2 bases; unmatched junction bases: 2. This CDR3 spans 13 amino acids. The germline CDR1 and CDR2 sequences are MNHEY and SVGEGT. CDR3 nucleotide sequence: TGTGCCAGCAGCGACAGGGGCAACACTGAAGCTTTCTTT. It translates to CASSDRGNTEAFF.

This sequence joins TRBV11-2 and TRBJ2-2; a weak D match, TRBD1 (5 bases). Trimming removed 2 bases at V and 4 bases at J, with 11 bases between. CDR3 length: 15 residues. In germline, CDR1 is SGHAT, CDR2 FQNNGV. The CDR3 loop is CASSLSRAGTGELFF. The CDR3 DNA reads TGTGCCAGCAGCTTAAGCAGGGCCGGCACCGGGGAGCTGTTTTTT.

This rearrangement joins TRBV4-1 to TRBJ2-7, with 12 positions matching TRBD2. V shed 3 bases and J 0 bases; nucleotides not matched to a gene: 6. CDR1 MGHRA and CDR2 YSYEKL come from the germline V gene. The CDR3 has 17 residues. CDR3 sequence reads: CASSQNGLAGLSYEQYF. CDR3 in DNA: TGCGCCAGCAGCCAGAATGGACTAGCGGGGCTCTCCTACGAGCAGTACTTC.

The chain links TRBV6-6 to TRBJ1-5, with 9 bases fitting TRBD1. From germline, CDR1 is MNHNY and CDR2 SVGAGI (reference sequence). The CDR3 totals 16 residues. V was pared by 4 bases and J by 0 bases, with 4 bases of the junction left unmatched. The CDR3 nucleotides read TGTGCCAGCAGTTCATCGGACAGGGGTAGCAATCAGCCCCAGCATTTT. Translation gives CASSSSDRGSNQPQHF.